This T cell receptor beta chain was captured in a study of beta chain features in type 1 diabetes listed by TCRdb under 2018. With regard to the full study: No differences in mean age, gender distribution, total cell number or subset yield were found between patients and healthy donors. A total of 107,917,701 sorted cells were examined across all samples, and a strong correlation was observed between cell number per subset and RNA yield. In the study, TCRB repertoires of sorted circulating CD4+ T cell subsets from recently diagnosed type 1 diabetes patients were compared with those of matched healthy donors. Regulatory and stem cell-like memory subsets were obtained from only 8 patients and roughly 8 healthy donors, while naive and central memory subsets were obtained from all 28 donors.

All of the isolated RNA was reverse transcribed with the High Capacity cDNA Reverse Transcription Kit, so expressed TCRB transcripts were sequenced. Naive, central memory and regulatory T cell samples underwent deep immunoSEQ sequencing, averaging around 3.6 million total reads per sample. Sorted cells were lysed in RLT buffer, and RNA was extracted using DNase-treated RNeasy Micro or Mini kits according to cell number. To prevent cross-contamination, every cell subset was processed on its own, while patient and healthy donor samples were processed together. The immunoSEQ multiplex PCR was used to amplify TCRB sequences from cDNA, yielding 87-bp fragments that span the CDR3 region. The amplicons were sequenced using the Illumina HiSeq platform. The original methods were these. PCR bias was corrected computationally using synthetic template baselines, and reads within Hamming distance 2 were collapsed, with unmergeable singletons discarded. Reads were aligned against IMGT so that V, D and J genes, CDR3 length and insertions or deletions at six rearrangement sites could be assigned. Within each subset, clonotype counts were normalized to the number of sorted cells before true diversity and Gini coefficients were calculated with the tcR R package. Repertoire sharing was quantified using the overlap coefficient calculated on TCRB nucleotide sequences. Out-of-frame TCRB sequences from naive cells were analyzed to stand in for the pre-selection repertoire. TCRdb carries this immuneACCESS record with in-frame sequences only. Its versions omit some clonotypes, under half of them owing to an unresolved V gene in the studies checked, with the rest unexplained. The V and J calls and clone size are taken from that table; D and trimming were inferred from the DNA. The sample includes just over 600,000 clones, with around a sixth observed a single time. The biggest ten clones account for roughly 0.098% of the sample.

This clone turned up a few times. No antigen is known for it. Per-nucleotide qualities are absent, and no much larger clonotype sits a single base away. CDR3 length: 16 amino acids, cysteine to phenylalanine. Only the CDR3 DNA is retained, 48 bases long and in frame from the first base. CDR1 and CDR2, per the germline V gene, are MGHRA and YSYEKL. V and J are truncated by 3 bases and 8 bases respectively, leaving an intervening sequence of 20 bases. Broader findings and caveats from the paper: PCR may preferentially amplify shorter templates, but because patient and control samples were amplified and corrected together, any resulting skew would affect both groups equally. HLA sub-analyses involved small numbers of individuals, so any influence of HLA type on TCRB rearrangement remained unresolved. At VDJ recombination sites, type 1 diabetes patients had fewer insertions and more deleted nucleotides, which implies abnormalities in thymic rearrangement. The naive, central memory and regulatory TCRB repertoires appeared to resemble one another more closely among patients than among healthy donors. Because cDNA rather than genomic DNA was sequenced, highly expressing activated cells could have been over-represented, although no difference in activation and CD3 levels was found between groups. Type 1 diabetes patients showed a moderate but significant shortening of TCRB CDR3 length in all four CD4+ subsets.

Each donor gave one peripheral blood draw, averaging about 120 mL, which was collected into heparinised tubes. A BD FACSAria II and a panel including CD45RO, CCR7, CD25, CD127, CD95 and CD27 were used to sort naive, central memory, regulatory and stem cell-like memory CD4+ T cells. Purity was above 98% for every sorted population. PBMCs were isolated immediately by Lymphoprep density gradient centrifugation and stained directly without culture. So that batch effects would be minimized, each experiment stained and sorted samples in pairs, pairing one healthy donor with one patient. This receptor was identified in a man aged 18 to 29 in good health. This chain is built from TRBV4-1 and TRBJ2-1; the D gene assignment is ambiguous. Sequencing was performed on naive CD4+ T cells from blood. The cell subset or site label, read with the paper, signifies: true naive CD4+ T cells. The CDR3 region: CASSHWGRRRVDEQFF. The DNA sequence reads TGCGCCAGCAGCCATTGGGGTCGGCGTAGAGTGGATGAGCAGTTCTTC.